Following are 19 T cell receptor beta chains from one sample sequenced in a study of blood T cells in healthy people across ages. For the second PCR, which ran for 7 to 11 cycles, a sample-barcoded 5' primer and a J-beta primer mix were used. TCRdb re-derived calls from the 5' RACE reads in MiXCR, one entry per CDR3 protein. This sample has approximately 850,000 distinct CDR3 sequences, with roughly 64% found just once. The material sequenced was blood. The receptors were gathered from a man younger than 45 in good health.

This clonotype was counted many times. The chain links TRBV7-2 to TRBJ2-3; D is uncertain. The germline V gene has CDR1 SGHTA and CDR2 FQGNSA. Trimming removed 3 bases from V and 2 bases from J, with 6 bases in between. The CDR3 runs to 13 residues. The CDR3 loop reads CASSLAFTDTQYF. DNA for the CDR3: TGTGCCAGCAGCTTGGCTTTCACAGATACGCAGTATTTT.

The table lists this clonotype with a few counts. V usage is TRBV20-1 and J usage is TRBJ2-3, with TRBD2 identical over 8 bases. V lost 8 bases, J lost 4 bases, and 11 bases stayed unmatched. Germline CDR1 is DFQATT and CDR2 is SNEGSKA (reference sequence). The CDR3 consists of 14 residues. CDR3 amino acids: CSWGTSGRSDTQYF. The CDR3 DNA is TGCAGTTGGGGAACGAGCGGGAGATCAGATACGCAGTATTTT.

This chain connects TRBV20-1 to TRBJ1-4, with D hard to call. Looked up from germline, CDR1 is DFQATT and CDR2 is SNEGSKA (reference sequence). The CDR3 length is 14 residues. The V end lost 5 bases, the J end lost 0 bases, and 10 bases lay between the germline ends. The DNA of the CDR3 is TGCAGTGCTTTTCTAGAACCAACTAATGAAAAACTGTTTTTT. Its translation: CSAFLEPTNEKLFF.

This chain links TRBV12-3 or TRBV12-4 with TRBJ1-2, with D hard to call. The CDR3 covers 12 residues. The V end was cut by 6 bases, the J end by 8 bases, with 13 bases between. CDR3 coding DNA: TGTGCCAGCAGCCCTGAACACGGAGGCTACACCTTC. This gives the protein CASSPEHGGYTF.

This clonotype was detected only a few times. The CDR3 nucleotides are TGTGCCAGCAGTAACAGAGGGCTTCAAACAGATACGCAGTATTTT. As protein: CASSNRGLQTDTQYF. The chain is built from TRBV6-6 and TRBJ2-3; a possible D gene is TRBD2 (5 bases). This CDR3 is built from 15 residues. The V gene lost 5 bases and the J gene lost 3 bases, with 15 bases spanning the gap. Germline V lookup: CDR1 MNHNY, CDR2 SVGAGI (reference sequence).

This clonotype occurred a few times. The V call is TRBV20-1, the J call TRBJ2-7; 10 bases align to TRBD1. The CDR3 consists of 15 residues. The germline V gene has CDR1 DFQATT and CDR2 SNEGSKA (reference sequence). V lost 1 base and J lost 4; bases outside the gene matches: 7. CDR3 residues: CSARGLGTGVYEQYF. For the CDR3, the DNA is TGCAGTGCTAGAGGGTTAGGGACAGGGGTGTACGAGCAGTACTTC.

The chain carries TRBV11-2 and TRBJ2-1; D unresolved. This CDR3 comprises 15 residues. The germline V and J ends were trimmed by 1 base and 2 bases, with 9 bases remaining between them. CDR1 is SGHAT, CDR2 FQNNGV, per germline. CDR3 coding DNA: TGTGCCAGCAGCTTAGGGGTACCCACCTACAATGAGCAGTTCTTC. As protein: CASSLGVPTYNEQFF. Combining the CDR3 with reference TRBV11-2 and TRBJ2-1 gives the whole variable domain EAGVAQSPRYKIIEKRQSVAFWCNPISGHATLYWYQQILGQGPKLLIQFQNNGVVDDSQLPKDRFSAERLKGVDSTLKIQPAKLEDSAVYLCASSLGVPTYNEQFFGPGTRLTVL.

The chain couples TRBV6-1 to TRBJ2-7; 12 nucleotides match TRBD2. CDR1 and CDR2 (germline): MNHNS, SASEGT. V was clipped by 6 bases and J by 6 bases; unmatched bases: 9. The CDR3 consists of 15 residues. CDR3 loop: CASRGLAGLVSEQYF. DNA of the CDR3: TGTGCCAGCAGGGGACTAGCGGGCTTAGTTTCCGAGCAGTACTTC.

The chain uses TRBV27 and TRBJ2-6; a weak D match, TRBD2 (6 bases). Trimming stripped 7 bases from V and 0 bases from J, with 10 bases between. The CDR3 is made up of 15 amino acids. The germline gives CDR1 MNHEY, CDR2 SMNVEV (reference sequence). The DNA of the CDR3 is TGTGCCAGCACCTACGGGAGCTCTGGGGCCAACGTCCTGACTTTC. Its protein product is CASTYGSSGANVLTF.

The chain links TRBV6-2 or TRBV6-3 to TRBJ1-5; D remains unclear. V was cut by 5 bases and J by 4 bases, with 6 bases left in between. The CDR3 is 12 amino acids. Germline CDR1 MNHEY, CDR2 SVGEGT. CDR3 in amino acids: CASSPRNQPQHF. Here the CDR3 DNA reads TGTGCCAGCAGTCCGCGGAATCAGCCCCAGCATTTT.

The V gene is TRBV20-1, the J gene TRBJ2-1; 11 bases fit TRBD1. The CDR3 totals 13 residues. Germline trimming cut 5 bases from V and 10 bases from J; bases unmatched to any gene: 7. The germline V gene has CDR1 DFQATT and CDR2 SNEGSKA (reference sequence). For the CDR3, the DNA is TGCAGTGCTTTGGACAGGGGGCTCAGAGAGCAGTTCTTC. As protein: CSALDRGLREQFF.

CDR3 sequence reads: CASSQRGSGRVGQYF. Written as DNA, the CDR3 is TGTGCCAGCAGCCAGAGAGGGAGCGGACGAGTGGGACAGTACTTC. The rearrangement joins TRBV3-1 to TRBJ2-7, with a weak D call TRBD2 (5 bases). V shed 3 bases and J shed 10 bases, with 22 bases lying between them. CDR1 is LGHDT, CDR2 YNNKEL, per germline (reference sequence). The CDR3 loop spans 15 amino acids.

J is TRBJ2-7 and V is TRBV7-2, with 12 bases aligning to TRBD2. The CDR3 contains 19 residues. V trimming: 3 bases; J trimming: 6 bases; junction bases outside the gene matches: 18. CDR1 is SGHTA, CDR2 FQGNSA, per germline. CDR3 DNA: TGTGCCAGCAGCTTCCTAAGGACTAGCGGGATGTCCCTGCGCTGCGAGCAGTACTTC. Translated: CASSFLRTSGMSLRCEQYF.

This clonotype was seen a handful of times. V and J are TRBV29-1 and TRBJ2-7; the D gene could be TRBD1 or TRBD2 (7 bases each). V dropped 4 bases and J dropped 7 bases, with 17 bases sitting between them. CDR1 is SQVTM, CDR2 ANQGSEA, per germline. The CDR3 loop spans 13 amino acids. The CDR3 sequence is CSVGPRGGREQYF. CDR3 nucleotide sequence: TGCAGCGTTGGTCCCAGGGGGGGTCGGGAGCAGTACTTC.

This clonotype occurred a few times. Germline is not matched at one junction end, which may reflect a read error. The V call is TRBV10-3, the J call TRBJ1-6, with unresolved D. The CDR3 has 11 amino acids. Per germline, CDR1 ENHRY and CDR2 SYGVKD. The CDR3 DNA reads TGTGCCATCTGTGATAATTCACCCCTCCACTTT. Translation: CAICDNSPLHF.

V and J are TRBV19 and TRBJ2-5; D not resolved. CDR1 is LNHDA, CDR2 SQIVND, per germline (reference sequence). The CDR3 runs 14 residues. With 4 bases removed from V and 11 bases from J, the gap between germline ends came to 20 bases. CDR3 loop: CASSKSGDPGEQYF. DNA for the CDR3: TGTGCCAGTAGTAAATCTGGGGATCCGGGTGAGCAGTACTTC.

Here the CDR3 reads CASRRDGLYGYTF. CDR3 sequence (DNA): TGTGCCAGCAGACGCGACGGCCTCTATGGCTACACCTTC. J is TRBJ1-2 and V is TRBV7-2; D gene uncertain. Germline V gene data show CDR1 as SGHTA and CDR2 as FQGNSA. The V end was cut by 6 bases, the J end by 4 bases, with 12 bases between. The CDR3 sequence is 13 residues long.

For this clonotype: One junction end disagrees with the germline gene, perhaps due to a read error. The genes are TRBV20-1 and TRBJ2-1; 8 nucleotides line up with TRBD1. The J call is in doubt because the DNA end fits TRBJ2-7 better. The CDR3 loop spans 14 amino acids. Germline V gene sequence: CDR1 DFQATT, CDR2 SNEGSKA (reference sequence). The CDR3 is CSADGGQGSSEQYF. The CDR3 nucleotides read TGCAGTGCGGACGGTGGACAGGGATCCTCCGAGCAGTACTTC.

J is TRBJ2-2 and V is TRBV29-1; the D is unclear. The germline V gene encodes CDR1 SQVTM and CDR2 ANQGSEA. This CDR3 spans 10 amino acids. Trimming removed 5 bases at V and 6 bases at J, with 4 bases between. The CDR3 sequence: CSVYSGELFF. CDR3 sequence (DNA): TGCAGCGTTTACTCCGGGGAGCTGTTTTTT.